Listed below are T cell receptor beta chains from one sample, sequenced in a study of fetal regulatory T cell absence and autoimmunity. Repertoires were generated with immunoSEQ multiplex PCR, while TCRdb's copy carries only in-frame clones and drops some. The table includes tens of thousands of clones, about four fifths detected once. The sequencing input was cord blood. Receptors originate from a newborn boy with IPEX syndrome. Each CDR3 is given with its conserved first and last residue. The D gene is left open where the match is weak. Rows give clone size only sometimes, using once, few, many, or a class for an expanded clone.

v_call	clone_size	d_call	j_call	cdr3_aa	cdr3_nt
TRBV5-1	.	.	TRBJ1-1	CASSLDQVLNTEAFF	TGCGCCAGCAGCTTGGATCAGGTTCTGAACACTGAAGCTTTCTTT
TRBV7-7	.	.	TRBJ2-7	CASRQDLNFGEQYF	TGTGCTAGCCGACAGGACCTCAATTTCGGAGAGCAGTACTTC
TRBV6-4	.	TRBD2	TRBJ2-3	CASSDGTSADTQYF	TGTGCCAGCAGTGACGGAACTAGCGCAGATACGCAGTATTTT
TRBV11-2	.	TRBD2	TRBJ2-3	CASSTAGRGGSPTDTQYF	TGTGCCAGCAGCACCGCCGGTCGCGGGGGGTCTCCTACAGATACGCAGTATTTT
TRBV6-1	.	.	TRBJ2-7	CASSLGAGRYEQYF	TGTGCCAGCAGTCTAGGAGCGGGTAGGTACGAGCAGTACTTC
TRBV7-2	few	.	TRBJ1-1	CASSYRGNTEAFF	TGTGCCAGCAGCTATAGGGGGAACACTGAAGCTTTCTTT
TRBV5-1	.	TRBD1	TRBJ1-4	CASSFHPGQGDEKLFF	TGCGCCAGCAGCTTTCATCCGGGACAGGGAGACGAAAAACTGTTTTTT
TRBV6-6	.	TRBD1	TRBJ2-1	CASTIGTAYNEQFF	TGTGCCAGCACCATAGGGACAGCCTACAATGAGCAGTTCTTC
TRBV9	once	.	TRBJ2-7	CASSPSDRIYEQYF	TGTGCCAGCAGCCCTAGCGACAGGATCTACGAGCAGTACTTC
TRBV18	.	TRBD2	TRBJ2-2	CASSPQVAGAKGTGELFF	TGTGCCAGCTCACCACAAGTAGCGGGGGCCAAAGGGACCGGGGAGCTGTTTTTT
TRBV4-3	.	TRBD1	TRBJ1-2	CASSPDRVNYGYTF	TGCGCCAGCAGTCCGGACAGGGTAAACTATGGCTACACCTTC
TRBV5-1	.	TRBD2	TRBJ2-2	CASSSTSGAPGELFF	TGCGCCAGCAGCTCGACTAGCGGGGCACCGGGGGAGCTGTTTTTT
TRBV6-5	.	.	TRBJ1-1	CASSYRPAMNTEAFF	TGTGCCAGCAGTTACAGGCCGGCTATGAACACTGAAGCTTTCTTT
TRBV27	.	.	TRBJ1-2	CASSFGGANYGYTF	TGTGCCAGCAGTTTTGGGGGGGCGAACTATGGCTACACCTTC
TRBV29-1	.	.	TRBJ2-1	CSVEDPGVARSSYNEQFF	TGCAGCGTTGAAGATCCCGGGGTCGCTCGGAGCTCCTACAATGAGCAGTTCTTC
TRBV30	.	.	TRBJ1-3	CAWQTSGNTIYF	TGTGCCTGGCAGACCTCTGGAAACACCATATATTTT
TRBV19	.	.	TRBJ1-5	CASSIRGNQPQHF	TGTGCCAGTAGTATAAGAGGCAATCAGCCCCAGCATTTT
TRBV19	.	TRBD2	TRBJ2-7	CASSISILAGADEQYF	TGTGCCAGTAGTATTTCAATACTAGCGGGAGCGGACGAGCAGTACTTC
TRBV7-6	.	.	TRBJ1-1	CASSLEGGTEAFF	TGTGCCAGCAGCTTAGAAGGGGGGACTGAAGCTTTCTTT
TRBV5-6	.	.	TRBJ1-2	CASSLDSDFWGYTF	TGTGCCAGCAGCTTAGACAGTGACTTCTGGGGCTACACCTTC
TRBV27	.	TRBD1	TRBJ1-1	CASSLTGGNTEAFF	TGTGCCAGCAGTTTGACAGGGGGCAACACTGAAGCTTTCTTT
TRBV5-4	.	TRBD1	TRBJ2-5	CASWPQGAQETQYF	TGTGCCAGCTGGCCCCAGGGGGCGCAGGAGACCCAGTACTTC
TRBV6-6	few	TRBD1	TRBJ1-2	CASSTGGNYGYTF	TGTGCCAGCAGTACAGGGGGCAACTATGGCTACACCTTC
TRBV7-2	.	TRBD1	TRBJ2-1	CASSRRRGRVLSYNEQFF	TGTGCCAGCAGCAGGCGCAGGGGGCGCGTTCTCTCCTACAATGAGCAGTTCTTC
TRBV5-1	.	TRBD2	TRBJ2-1	CASSSWSGGALDNEQFF	TGCGCCAGCAGCTCATGGAGCGGGGGGGCCTTGGACAATGAGCAGTTCTTC
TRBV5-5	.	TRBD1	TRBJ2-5	CASSSSRGPETQYF	TGTGCCAGCAGCTCGTCCAGGGGGCCGGAGACCCAGTACTTC
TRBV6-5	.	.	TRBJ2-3	CASSRRGDTQYF	TGTGCCAGCAGCCGACGGGGAGATACGCAGTATTTT
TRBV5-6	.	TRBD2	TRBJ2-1	CASSLVPLLADKDNEQFF	TGTGCCAGCAGCTTGGTTCCCCTACTAGCGGATAAAGACAATGAGCAGTTCTTC
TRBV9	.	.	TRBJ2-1	CASSEGGSYNEQFF	TGTGCCAGCAGCGAAGGGGGGTCCTACAATGAGCAGTTCTTC
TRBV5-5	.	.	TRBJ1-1	CASSLTTRIMNTEAFF	TGTGCCAGCAGCTTAACAACGAGGATCATGAACACTGAAGCTTTCTTT
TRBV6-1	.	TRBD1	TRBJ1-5	CASSRSGTGDQPQHF	TGTGCCAGCAGTCGGTCCGGGACAGGGGATCAGCCCCAGCATTTT
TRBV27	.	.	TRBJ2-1	CASSLWGSPEQFF	TGTGCCAGCAGTTTATGGGGCAGCCCCGAGCAGTTCTTC
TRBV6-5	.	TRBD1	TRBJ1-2	CASRRGLGYTF	TGTGCCAGCCGGAGGGGGCTTGGCTACACCTTC
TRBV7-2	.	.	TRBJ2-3	CASSLGWDGPPDTQYF	TGTGCCAGCAGCTTAGGATGGGATGGCCCACCAGATACGCAGTATTTT
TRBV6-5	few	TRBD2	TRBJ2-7	CASSLAGGPDEQYF	TGTGCCAGCAGTTTAGCGGGAGGGCCAGACGAGCAGTACTTC
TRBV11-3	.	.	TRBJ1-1	CASSFGPNTEAFF	TGTGCCAGCAGCTTCGGACCGAACACTGAAGCTTTCTTT
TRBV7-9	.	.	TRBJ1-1	CASSPIRGARTEAFF	TGTGCCAGCAGCCCGATCCGGGGGGCAAGGACTGAAGCTTTCTTT
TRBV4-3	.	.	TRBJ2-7	CASSQTADISYEQYF	TGCGCCAGCAGCCAAACAGCGGATATCTCCTACGAGCAGTACTTC
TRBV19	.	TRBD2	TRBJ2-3	CASSIASGGSDTQYF	TGTGCCAGTAGTATCGCTAGCGGGGGGTCAGATACGCAGTATTTT
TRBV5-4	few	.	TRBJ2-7	CASSRTASSYEQYF	TGTGCCAGCAGCCGGACTGCGAGCTCCTACGAGCAGTACTTC
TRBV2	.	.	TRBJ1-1	CASSDVERATAEAFF	TGTGCCAGCAGTGATGTCGAGAGGGCAACGGCTGAAGCTTTCTTT
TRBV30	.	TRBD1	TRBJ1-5	CAWGQGLYSNQPQHF	TGTGCCTGGGGACAGGGACTTTATAGCAATCAGCCCCAGCATTTT